Each of the 10 T cell receptor beta chains below was sequenced from the same sample in a study of OX40 agonist ivuxolimab in advanced cancers. Here immunoSEQ multiplex PCR was the method, and the copy in TCRdb shows in-frame clones only, minus some. Of tens of thousands of clones detected, 75% to 90% appear once; the ten largest clones hold over 9.5%. Sample: CD4+ or CD8+ T cells sorted from blood, taken in a trial of the OX40 agonist ivuxolimab. These receptors were obtained from an adult with an advanced solid tumor such as melanoma, head and neck, liver or kidney cancer.

The chain links TRBV6-5 to TRBJ2-5; D remains unclear. CDR1 and CDR2 from the germline V gene are MNHEY and SVGAGI. V was clipped by 1 base and J by 5 bases, with 8 bases between them. The CDR3 length is 13 residues. The CDR3 DNA sequence: TGTGCCAGCAGTTACTATCCGGCGGAGACCCAGTACTTC. It yields the protein CASSYYPAETQYF.

The chain carries TRBV12-2 and TRBJ2-7; TRBD2 is the table's D call, not checked against the DNA. TRBV12-2 is noted as a pseudogene. This CDR3 contains 15 residues. The CDR3: CASRFGLAGIYEQYF. CDR3 coding DNA: TGTGCAAGTCGCTTCGGACTAGCGGGTATCTACGAGCAGTACTTC.

CDR3 in DNA: TGCGCCAGCAGCTTGGGGACAGGCAGCCTCTACAATGAGCAGTTCTTC. It translates to CASSLGTGSLYNEQFF. The chain recombines TRBV5-1 with TRBJ2-1, with TRBD1 matching over 7 bases. Germline V gene lookup returns CDR1 SGHRS and CDR2 YFSETQ. J was trimmed by 3 bases and V by 0 bases; bases with no gene match: 6. The CDR3 covers 16 residues.

This chain uses TRBV6-6 with TRBJ2-5; possibly TRBD2 for D (6 bases). CDR3 size: 16 residues. V shed 3 bases and J shed 2 bases, with 16 bases lying between them. In germline, CDR1 is MNHNY, CDR2 SVGAGI (reference sequence). Here the CDR3 DNA reads TGTGCCAGCAGTTATTTCGGGTCGGGGGTACAAGAGACCCAGTACTTC. Translated: CASSYFGSGVQETQYF.

This chain links TRBV2 with TRBJ2-6, with D unresolved. The CDR3 is 18 amino acids. The V and J ends lost 3 bases and 0 bases respectively, with 15 bases between them. Germline CDR1 is SNHLY and CDR2 is FYNNEI. The CDR3 nucleotides read TGTGCCAGCAGTGAGTTTTATAGGGTCGACTCTGGGGCCAACGTCCTGACTTTC. Its protein product is CASSEFYRVDSGANVLTF.

The chain links TRBV4-1 to TRBJ2-7; 9 nucleotides line up with TRBD1. The CDR3 sequence is 15 residues long. Trimming took 1 base from V and 1 from J; bases not matched to a gene: 2. The germline gives CDR1 MGHRA, CDR2 YSYEKL. The CDR3 region has the DNA TGCGCCAGCAGCCAAGGGACAGGGGAATCCTACGAGCAGTACTTC. Its translation: CASSQGTGESYEQYF.

The chain has TRBV5-4 and TRBJ1-1, with TRBD1 matching over 9 bases. J gave up 0 bases and V 5 bases, and 5 bases lay outside the gene matches. In germline, CDR1 is SGHNT, CDR2 YYREEE (reference sequence). This CDR3 contains 15 residues. The chain's CDR3 is CASRGTGLMNTEAFF. The CDR3 nucleotides read TGTGCCAGCAGGGGGACAGGGCTAATGAACACTGAAGCTTTCTTT.

This clone was observed a single time. The chain links TRBV7-9 to TRBJ2-7; D is uncertain. The CDR3 runs 14 residues. Trimming left V 0 bases short and J 7 bases short, with 13 bases between. Per the germline V gene, CDR1 is SEHNR and CDR2 is FQNEAQ (reference sequence). In nucleotides, the CDR3 is TGTGCCAGCAGCTTAGCATTGGGGTCGAATGAGCAGTACTTC. It yields the protein CASSLALGSNEQYF.

The genes are TRBV12-5 and TRBJ1-2; TRBD1 agrees at 7 bases. This CDR3 has 16 residues. V lost 5 bases, J lost 0 bases, and 9 bases stayed unmatched. Germline V gene data show CDR1 as LGHNT and CDR2 as FRNRAP. Here the CDR3 reads CASGPGTALSNYGYTF. For the CDR3, the DNA is TGTGCTAGTGGTCCCGGGACAGCCCTTTCTAACTATGGCTACACCTTC.

CDR3 region: CASSSEAGTYYEQYF. The CDR3 bases are TGTGCCAGCAGCTCTGAAGCGGGAACTTACTACGAGCAGTACTTC. This chain links TRBV7-8 with TRBJ2-7, with 7 bases matching TRBD2. Germline assignment: CDR1 SGHVS and CDR2 FQNEAQ. The CDR3 extends over 15 amino acids. After removal of 4 bases from V and 3 bases from J, the junction contained 9 bases not matched to a gene.